This T cell receptor (beta chain) stems from a study of T cells in Graves' hyperthyroidism and ophthalmopathy. From RNA transcripts, TCR beta CDR3 regions were amplified. During a first-round RT-PCR of the TCR CDR3, the HTBI primer set was used. TCRdb called the multiplex PCR reads again in MiXCR, with one record for every CDR3 protein. The profile shows hundreds of thousands of distinct CDR3 sequences, 35% to 40% of them singletons. Each 10 ml fresh peripheral blood draw supplied the PBMCs. V was trimmed by 11 bases and J by 2 bases, leaving 9 bases between them. Germline CDR1 reads KGHDR; CDR2 reads SFDVKD. The CDR3 extends over 11 amino acids. This clonotype was seen a few times. The antigen is not known. Study-wide points: Patients with ophthalmopathy were separated from those with stable hyperthyroidism by a 13 V-J model. Most thyroid-expanded clonotypes above 0.001 were also found in blood.

V gene TRBV24-1 combines with J gene TRBJ2-7, with D uncertain. The sequence was collected from a young man with Graves' hyperthyroidism. The sample was blood. CDR3 loop: CASGHPYEQYF. The DNA for the CDR3 is TGTGCCAGCGGCCATCCCTACGAGCAGTACTTC.